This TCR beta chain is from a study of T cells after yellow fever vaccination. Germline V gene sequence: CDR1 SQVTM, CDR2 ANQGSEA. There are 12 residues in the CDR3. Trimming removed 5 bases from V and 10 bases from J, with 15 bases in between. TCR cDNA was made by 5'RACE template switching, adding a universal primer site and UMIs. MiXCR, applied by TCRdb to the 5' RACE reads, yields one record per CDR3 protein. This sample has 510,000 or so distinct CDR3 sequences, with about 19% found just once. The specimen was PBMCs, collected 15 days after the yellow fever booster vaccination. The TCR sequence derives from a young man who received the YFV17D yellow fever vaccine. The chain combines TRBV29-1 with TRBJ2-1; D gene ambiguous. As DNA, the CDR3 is TGCAGCGTTCGCGCAGAGCGTCCCGAGCAGTTCTTC. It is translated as CSVRAERPEQFF.